This T cell receptor beta chain was documented in a study of blood T cell repertoires in COVID-19 (dated by TCRdb to 2018 to 2021). Notes on the research overall: Collaborator samples came from the United States, Italy and Spain and covered acute and convalescent phases of COVID-19. Where available, HLA class I and class II types were obtained from metadata supplied by the sample provider rather than from assay-based typing. Subjects who had been exposed to COVID-19, were actively infected with it, or had recovered from it provided the deeply sampled blood TCRbeta repertoires that made up the dataset. The material from the prospective study consisted of cDNA or gDNA derived from T cells, B-cell-depleted T cells, or PBMCs. A freely available public database, intended as a resource for researchers studying the immune response to SARS-CoV-2, is where the repertoires were released. The samples were drawn from two sources: the first 160 participants of the ongoing ImmuneRACE study, and 1,000 to 1,500 subjects contributed by 6 global collaborators. A de-identified subject ID, COVID-19 status, age in years and sex were almost always included in the sample metadata.

In the case of this clone: Its antigen is still unknown. The record has no base qualities; no much larger clone is one base away.

Whole blood was collected in K2EDTA tubes by collaborating institutions according to the institutions' own protocols. For TCRbeta analysis, collaborators shipped samples in one of three forms: frozen whole blood, isolated PBMCs, or DNA extracted from either of those sample types. Summary of the overall study and its limitations: Clinical and demographic metadata were provided uncurated, with the amount varying by source and participant.

TCRbeta CDR3 regions were amplified from genomic DNA using the immunoSEQ Assay, a bias-controlled multiplex PCR. As for the authors' bioinformatics: The number of nucleated cells in each sample was estimated by amplification of reference gene primers within the assay. To quantify the absolute abundance of each unique TCRbeta CDR3 rearrangement, sequence reads were collapsed and filtered. For each sample, productive Simpson clonality was calculated by taking the square root of Simpson's diversity index across productive rearrangements. Held by TCRdb, this immuneACCESS table contains in-frame sequences only and omits some clones. Under half of the omission traces to an unresolved V gene where checked; the cause of the rest is unknown. V and J calls and clone size follow that table, whereas D and trimming were derived from the DNA. This sample lists about 88,000 clones; 85% to 90% were detected once. More than 12% of the sample is in the top ten clones.

The CDR3 holds 18 amino acids from the cysteine to the phenylalanine. Only the CDR3 part of the read is kept: 54 bases, read in frame from the first base. For CDR1 and CDR2, the germline V gene (reference sequence) lists SEHNR and FQNEAQ. After removal of 4 bases from V and 0 bases from J, the junction retains 11 bases not matched to a gene. The chain was built from TRBV7-9 and TRBJ1-2; TRBD1 lines up with 10 middle nucleotides. The sequenced sample was peripheral blood. The receptor was isolated from a woman in her 70s with acute or convalescent COVID-19. CDR3 sequence: CASSSGQGRVMANYGYTF. The DNA sequence follows: TGTGCCAGCAGCTCGGGACAGGGGAGAGTCATGGCTAACTATGGCTACACCTTC.